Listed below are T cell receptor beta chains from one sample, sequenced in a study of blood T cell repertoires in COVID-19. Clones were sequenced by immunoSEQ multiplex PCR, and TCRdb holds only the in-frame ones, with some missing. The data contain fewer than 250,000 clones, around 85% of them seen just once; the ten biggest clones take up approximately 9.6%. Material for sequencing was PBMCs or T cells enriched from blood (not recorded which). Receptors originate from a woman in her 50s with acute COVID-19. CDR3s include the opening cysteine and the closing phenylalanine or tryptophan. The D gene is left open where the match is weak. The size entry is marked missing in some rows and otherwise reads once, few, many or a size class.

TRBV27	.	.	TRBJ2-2	TGTGCCAGAAGCCCAGGGGCGAACACCGGGGAGCTGTTTTTT	CARSPGANTGELFF
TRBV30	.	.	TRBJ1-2	TGTGCCTGGAGGGGAGGCGGGACCCCTGGCTACACCTTC	CAWRGGGTPGYTF
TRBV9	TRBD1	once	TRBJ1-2	TGTGCCAGCAGCGAGACAGGGGATGGCTACACCTTC	CASSETGDGYTF
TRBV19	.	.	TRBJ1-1	TGTGCCAGTAGTACCCTCCGGGGGACTGAAGCTTTCTTT	CASSTLRGTEAFF
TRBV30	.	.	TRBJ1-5	TGTGCCTGGAGTGTAAACATGGAACCCAGCGGTCAGCCCCAGCATTTT	CAWSVNMEPSGQPQHF
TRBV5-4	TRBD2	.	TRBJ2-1	TGTGCCAGCAGCGACGTGAGCGGGGTTTACGAGCAGTTCTTC	CASSDVSGVYEQFF
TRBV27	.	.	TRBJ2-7	TGTGCCAGCAGTTACCTTTCGCAGGGGACCTACGAGCAGTACTTC	CASSYLSQGTYEQYF
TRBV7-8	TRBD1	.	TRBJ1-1	TGTGCCAGCAGCTTAGCCCGGACAGGGCCTTTCTTT	CASSLARTGPFF
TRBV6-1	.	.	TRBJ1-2	TGTGCCAGCAGTGAAAGGGGAGGGACGGGCTACACCTTC	CASSERGGTGYTF
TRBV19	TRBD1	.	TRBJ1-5	TGTGCCAGTAGTGACCGGGACAGGGGGCTTCAGCCCCAGCATTTT	CASSDRDRGLQPQHF
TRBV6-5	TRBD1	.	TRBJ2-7	TGTGCCAGCCTCAGACAGGGGGCCTACGAGCAGTACTTC	CASLRQGAYEQYF
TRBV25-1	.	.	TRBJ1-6	TGTGCCAGTCGCAGGGAAACCGATAATTCACCCCTCCACTTT	CASRRETDNSPLHF
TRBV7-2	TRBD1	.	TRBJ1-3	TGTGCCAGCAGCTTCACAGGGGAGTCTTCCTCTGGAAACACCATATATTTT	CASSFTGESSSGNTIYF
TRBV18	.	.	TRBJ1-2	TGTGCCAGCTCACCGGACAGCAACTATGGCTACACCTTC	CASSPDSNYGYTF
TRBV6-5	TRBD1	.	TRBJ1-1	TGTGCCAGCAAGTTACAGGGGATGGACACTGAAGCTTTCTTT	CASKLQGMDTEAFF
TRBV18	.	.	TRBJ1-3	TGTGCCAGCTTGGAGACTGGAAACACCATATATTTT	CASLETGNTIYF
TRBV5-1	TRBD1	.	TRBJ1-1	TGCGCCAGCAGCTTGTACTCAGGGGGCACTGAAGCTTTCTTT	CASSLYSGGTEAFF
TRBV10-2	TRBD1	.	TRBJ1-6	TGCGCCAGCAGTGAGTCAATAGGGACAGGGAACTCCTATAATTCACCCCTCCACTTT	CASSESIGTGNSYNSPLHF
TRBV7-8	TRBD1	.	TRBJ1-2	TGTGCCAGCAGCTCCCGGGACAGGGGTATCTATGGCTACACCTTC	CASSSRDRGIYGYTF
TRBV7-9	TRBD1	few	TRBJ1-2	TGTGCCAGCAGCTTAGTCCAGGGGGCTCTCCTTAACTATGGCTACACCTTC	CASSLVQGALLNYGYTF
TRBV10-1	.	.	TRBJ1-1	TGCGCCAGCAGTGAGTCAGGGGATCCTGAAGCTTTCTTT	CASSESGDPEAFF
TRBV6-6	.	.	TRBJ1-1	TGTGCCAGCAGTGGGACTAACGGGCTACACACTGAAGCTTTCTTT	CASSGTNGLHTEAFF
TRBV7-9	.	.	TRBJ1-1	TGTGCCAGCAGCTCACTTAGGAACACTGAAGCTTTCTTT	CASSSLRNTEAFF
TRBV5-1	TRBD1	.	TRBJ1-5	TGCGCCAGCAGCCTGGGGACAGGGGCGGAACAGCCCCAGCATTTT	CASSLGTGAEQPQHF
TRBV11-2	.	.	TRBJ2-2	TGTGCCAGCAGCCTAGCCCTCGCGAACACCGGGGAGCTGTTTTTT	CASSLALANTGELFF
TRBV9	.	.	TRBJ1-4	TGTGCCAGCAGCGTAGGTGACAGTTGGGCAGAAAAACTGTTTTTT	CASSVGDSWAEKLFF
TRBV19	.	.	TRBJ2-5	TGTGCCAGTAGCTTTGGAGGGTCTAATGTGGAGACCCAGTACTTC	CASSFGGSNVETQYF
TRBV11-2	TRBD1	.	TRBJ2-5	TGTGCCAGCAGCCTAACAGGGGATACGCAAGAGACCCAGTACTTC	CASSLTGDTQETQYF
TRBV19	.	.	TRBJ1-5	TGTGCCAGTAGTATAGATCAGGGATTGCAACAGCCCCAGCATTTT	CASSIDQGLQQPQHF
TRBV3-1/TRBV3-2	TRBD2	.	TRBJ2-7	TGTGCCAGCAGCCAAGGGGTCCAGCGGGGGGCGCGCGAGCAGTACTTC	CASSQGVQRGAREQYF
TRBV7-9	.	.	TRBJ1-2	TGTGCCAGCAGCTTAGAGTCACAAACCTATGGCTACACCTTC	CASSLESQTYGYTF
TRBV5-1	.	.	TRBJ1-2	TGCGCCAGCAGCATCCGCTGGGGGGATGGCTACACCTTC	CASSIRWGDGYTF
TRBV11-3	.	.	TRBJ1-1	TGTGCCAGCAGCTCAGGATCGACCACTGAAGCTTTCTTT	CASSSGSTTEAFF
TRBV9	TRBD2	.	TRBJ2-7	TGTGCCAGCAGCGAGGCTAGCGGGGGATTCGAGCAGTACTTC	CASSEASGGFEQYF
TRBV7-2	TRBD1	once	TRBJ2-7	TGTGCCAGCAGCTTTTTCGGACAGGGCCACGAGCAGTACTTC	CASSFFGQGHEQYF
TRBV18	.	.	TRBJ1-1	TGTGCCAGCTCACCCGGGACAATTCCCTACACTGAAGCTTTCTTT	CASSPGTIPYTEAFF
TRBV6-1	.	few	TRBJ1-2	TGTGCCAGCAGTGATACAGTTACTGATGGCTACACCTTC	CASSDTVTDGYTF
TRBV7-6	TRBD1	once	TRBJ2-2	TGTGCCAGCAGCGAACAGGGGTTTGGTTTTGCCGGGGAGCTGTTTTTT	CASSEQGFGFAGELFF
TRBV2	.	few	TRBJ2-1	TGTGCCAGCAGTGAAGAAATAGCGATTGAGCAGTTCTTC	CASSEEIAIEQFF
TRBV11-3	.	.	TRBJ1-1	TGTGCCAGCAGCTTAGGTCGAGGGAACACTGAAGCTTTCTTT	CASSLGRGNTEAFF
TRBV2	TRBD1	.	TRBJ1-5	TGTGCCAGCAGGGAGACAGGGGGAAGCAATCAGCCCCAGCATTTT	CASRETGGSNQPQHF
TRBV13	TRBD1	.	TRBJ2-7	TGTGCCAGCAGCTACCGGGACAGGAGTAACTACGAGCAGTACTTC	CASSYRDRSNYEQYF
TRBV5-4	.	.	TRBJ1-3	TGTGCCAGCAGCCCGGGAGGGGGGACAAGTGGAAACACCATATATTTT	CASSPGGGTSGNTIYF
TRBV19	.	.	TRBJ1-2	TGTGCCAGTAGTATGCCGAGGACGGGGGACAACTATGGCTACACCTTC	CASSMPRTGDNYGYTF
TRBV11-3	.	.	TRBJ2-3	TGTGCCAGCAGCTTCGGGGGGCGCACAGATACGCAGTATTTT	CASSFGGRTDTQYF
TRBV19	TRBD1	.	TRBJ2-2	TGTGCCAGTAGCAGAAGGCGGGGACAGGGGTTTTCCGGGGAGCTGTTTTTT	CASSRRRGQGFSGELFF
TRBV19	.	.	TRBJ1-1	TGTGCCAGTAGTATAAGTAGGCGGAGCAGGGGACGGGCTGAAGCTTTCTTT	CASSISRRSRGRAEAFF
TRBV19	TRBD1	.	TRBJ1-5	TGTGCCAGTAGTATAGATAGACAGGGGTTTCAGCCCCAGCATTTT	CASSIDRQGFQPQHF
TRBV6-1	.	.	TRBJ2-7	TGTGCCAGCACTTGGGGGGACTACGAGCAGTACTTC	CASTWGDYEQYF
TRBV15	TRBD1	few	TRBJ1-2	TGTGCCACCAGCAGAGCCGGGACAGGGTCCTATGGCTACACCTTC	CATSRAGTGSYGYTF
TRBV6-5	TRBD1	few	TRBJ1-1	TGTGCCAGCAGTTACCGGACAGGGACTGAAGCTTTCTTT	CASSYRTGTEAFF